This entry lists 8 T cell receptor beta chains sequenced from one sample in a study of T cell clonotyping in hematopoietic cell transplantation. Profiling relied on immunoSEQ multiplex PCR, and the TCRdb table lists in-frame clones only, not all of them. The sample gives several thousand clones, roughly nine tenths of which show up once; about 40% is in the top ten. Sequenced material: PBMCs, taken 180 days after allogeneic stem cell transplant. Receptors originate from a human patient who had an allogeneic stem cell transplant, so the T cells may come from the graft donor. The donor label of this sample is uncertain. Some clones in this sample may be carry-over from other donors' samples.

The chain carries TRBV11-2 and TRBJ2-7, with D hard to call. Germline CDR1 reads SGHAT; CDR2 reads FQNNGV. V was trimmed by 0 bases and J by 0 bases, leaving 9 bases between them. The CDR3 totals 15 residues. CDR3 amino acids: CASSLDYPSSYEQYF. The CDR3 nucleotides are TGTGCCAGCAGCTTAGATTACCCCAGCTCCTACGAGCAGTACTTC.

V and J are TRBV2 and TRBJ1-1; no definite D call. This CDR3 region has 13 residues. The germline V and J ends were trimmed by 7 bases and 5 bases, with 14 bases remaining between them. Germline V lookup: CDR1 SNHLY, CDR2 FYNNEI. The CDR3 is CASNKTPRTEAFF. Written as DNA, the CDR3 is TGTGCCAGCAATAAGACCCCGAGGACTGAAGCTTTCTTT.

The J gene is TRBJ1-5, the V gene TRBV19; D perhaps matches TRBD1 (5 bases). The CDR3 totals 18 residues. V lost 5 bases to trimming and J lost 0 bases, with 20 bases between them. Germline V gene sequence: CDR1 LNHDA, CDR2 SQIVND (reference sequence). In DNA, the CDR3 is TGTGCCAGTAGTCATAGGGGCAGGGCGGGAGGTAGCAATCAGCCCCAGCATTTT. As protein: CASSHRGRAGGSNQPQHF.

A note on this clone: The identical CDR3 is also encoded by other nucleotide sequences in the sample. V gene TRBV29-1 combines with J gene TRBJ1-2; 7 nucleotides line up with TRBD1. The CDR3 is 13 amino acids. CDR1 is SQVTM and CDR2 is ANQGSEA in the germline V gene. Unmatched junction bases numbered 4, after V lost 4 bases and J lost 2 bases. This CDR3 is CSVGDSVNYGYTF. CDR3 bases: TGCAGCGTTGGGGACAGCGTCAACTATGGCTACACCTTC.

The chain uses TRBV28 and TRBJ1-2; perhaps TRBD1 as D (5 bases). V was shortened by 3 bases and J by 4 bases, with 9 bases between the two germline ends. The CDR3 sequence is 13 residues long. CDR1 MDHEN and CDR2 SYDVKM come from the germline V gene. The CDR3 DNA is TGTGCCAGCAGTTTCTCGGGGGGCTATGGCTACACCTTC. It encodes CASSFSGGYGYTF.

The chain employs TRBV6-5 and TRBJ1-1; no definite D call. V was shortened by 4 bases and J by 1 base, with 13 bases between the two germline ends. Germline-derived CDR1 and CDR2 are MNHEY and SVGAGI. CDR3 length equals 15 residues. As DNA, the CDR3 is TGTGCCAGCAGTTTCTCGACCCGACGGAACACTGAAGCTTTCTTT. This encodes CASSFSTRRNTEAFF.

In its sample, this clone was seen once. The chain carries TRBV14 and TRBJ1-2; 9 nucleotides agree with TRBD1. Germline V gene sequence: CDR1 SGHDN, CDR2 FVKESK. The length of the CDR3 is 14 residues. Unmatched junction bases numbered 4, after V lost 4 bases and J lost 4 bases. The chain's CDR3 is CASSPGTGLYGYTF. The DNA for the CDR3 is TGTGCCAGCAGCCCCGGGACAGGGCTCTATGGCTACACCTTC.

The rearrangement uses TRBV6-5 and TRBJ1-6; unclear D gene. The V end lost 0 bases, the J end lost 9 bases, and 6 bases lay between the germline ends. This CDR3 region has 13 residues. CDR1 is MNHEY and CDR2 is SVGAGI in the germline V gene. The CDR3 here is CASSYSEVSPLHF. CDR3 DNA sequence: TGTGCCAGCAGTTACTCAGAAGTTTCACCCCTCCACTTT.